The clone carrying this T cell receptor beta chain was recorded a few times. The repertoire was sequenced with immunoSEQ multiplex PCR; TCRdb's copy has only in-frame clones and lacks some. The sample shows around 210,000 clones, 75% to 85% of them seen only once. This record belongs to a study of blood T cell repertoires in COVID-19. Across the whole study: Researchers got acute and convalescent COVID-19 samples from the United States, Italy and Spain. Sources were T cells, B-cell-depleted T cells, or PBMCs; the material itself was cDNA or gDNA.

The CDR3 consists of 13 residues. Germline loops: CDR1 SQVTM, CDR2 ANQGSEA. The V and J ends lost 2 bases and 2 bases, in that order; junction bases with no gene match: 2. The TCR was taken from a man aged 50-60 years with COVID-19, enrolled during active disease. The chain combines TRBV29-1 with TRBJ2-7; 8 nucleotides agree with TRBD1. Sequencing used peripheral blood. This CDR3 reads CSVESQGAYEQYF. The CDR3 DNA reads as TGCAGCGTTGAATCACAGGGGGCCTACGAGCAGTACTTC.